A selection of T cell receptor beta chains follows, all from one sample in a study of T cell repertoires in cytomegalovirus infection. TCRdb processed the reads anew with MiXCR; each CDR3 protein has one entry. In the table there are about 180,000 distinct CDR3 sequences, about 15% of which are singletons. The sample comprised CD8+ T cells from PBMCs. These receptors were collected from a human donor in good health (CMV status not recorded). Some clones in this sample may be carry-over from other donors' samples. The CDR3 runs from the conserved cysteine through the conserved F or W. Fields, in order: CDR3 protein, CDR3 DNA, CDR3 length, clone size, D gene, V gene, J gene. The D gene is left open where the match is weak. Rows may omit the clone size; those that give it use once, few, many or a size class.

cdr3_aa: CASSYPGEGNNEQFF
cdr3_nt: TGTGCCAGCAGTTACCCGGGGGAGGGAAACAATGAGCAGTTCTTC
cdr3_length: 15
clone_size: few
d_call: TRBD2
v_call: TRBV6-5
j_call: TRBJ2-1

cdr3_aa: CASSLRRGDLTDTQYF
cdr3_nt: TGTGCCAGCAGTTTAAGGCGGGGGGACCTCACAGATACGCAGTATTTT
cdr3_length: 16
clone_size: few
d_call: TRBD2
v_call: TRBV28
j_call: TRBJ2-3

cdr3_aa: CASSVDLGNNEQFF
cdr3_nt: TGTGCCAGCAGCGTAGACTTAGGGAACAATGAGCAGTTCTTC
cdr3_length: 14
clone_size: few
d_call: .
v_call: TRBV9
j_call: TRBJ2-1

cdr3_aa: CASSPQPKTVYSNQPQHF
cdr3_nt: TGTGCCAGCAGCCCGCAGCCGAAGACAGTTTATAGCAATCAGCCCCAGCATTTT
cdr3_length: 18
clone_size: .
d_call: .
v_call: TRBV7-2
j_call: TRBJ1-5

cdr3_aa: CASSLAGSNSPLHF
cdr3_nt: TGTGCCAGCAGCTTAGCGGGCTCCAATTCACCCCTCCACTTT
cdr3_length: 14
clone_size: few
d_call: .
v_call: TRBV7-9
j_call: TRBJ1-6

cdr3_aa: CASSPAGAGVYNEQFF
cdr3_nt: TGTGCCAGCAGCCCAGCGGGAGCGGGGGTCTACAATGAGCAGTTCTTC
cdr3_length: 16
clone_size: .
d_call: TRBD2
v_call: TRBV7-6
j_call: TRBJ2-1

cdr3_aa: CASSLLGSANTEAFF
cdr3_nt: TGTGCCAGCAGTTTATTGGGCTCGGCGAACACTGAAGCTTTCTTT
cdr3_length: 15
clone_size: .
d_call: .
v_call: TRBV28
j_call: TRBJ1-1

cdr3_aa: CASSHRGEVTDTQYF
cdr3_nt: TGTGCCAGCAGCCACCGGGGGGAGGTCACAGATACGCAGTATTTT
cdr3_length: 15
clone_size: few
d_call: TRBD2
v_call: TRBV7-9
j_call: TRBJ2-3

cdr3_aa: CASSRSLSGTDTGELFF
cdr3_nt: TGTGCCAGCAGCCGTTCCTTATCCGGGACAGATACCGGGGAGCTGTTTTTT
cdr3_length: 17
clone_size: few
d_call: TRBD1
v_call: TRBV5-5
j_call: TRBJ2-2

cdr3_aa: CASSFGAGPYEQYF
cdr3_nt: TGTGCCAGCAGCTTCGGAGCAGGACCCTACGAGCAGTACTTC
cdr3_length: 14
clone_size: few
d_call: .
v_call: TRBV11-1
j_call: TRBJ2-7

cdr3_aa: CASSQRREGNTIYF
cdr3_nt: TGCGCCAGCAGCCAAAGGCGAGAGGGAAACACCATATATTTT
cdr3_length: 14
clone_size: .
d_call: .
v_call: TRBV4-3
j_call: TRBJ1-3

cdr3_aa: CASSLSRDRGNVYGYTF
cdr3_nt: TGTGCCAGCAGCCTCAGCCGGGACAGGGGGAACGTCTATGGCTACACCTTC
cdr3_length: 17
clone_size: many
d_call: TRBD1
v_call: TRBV7-2
j_call: TRBJ1-2